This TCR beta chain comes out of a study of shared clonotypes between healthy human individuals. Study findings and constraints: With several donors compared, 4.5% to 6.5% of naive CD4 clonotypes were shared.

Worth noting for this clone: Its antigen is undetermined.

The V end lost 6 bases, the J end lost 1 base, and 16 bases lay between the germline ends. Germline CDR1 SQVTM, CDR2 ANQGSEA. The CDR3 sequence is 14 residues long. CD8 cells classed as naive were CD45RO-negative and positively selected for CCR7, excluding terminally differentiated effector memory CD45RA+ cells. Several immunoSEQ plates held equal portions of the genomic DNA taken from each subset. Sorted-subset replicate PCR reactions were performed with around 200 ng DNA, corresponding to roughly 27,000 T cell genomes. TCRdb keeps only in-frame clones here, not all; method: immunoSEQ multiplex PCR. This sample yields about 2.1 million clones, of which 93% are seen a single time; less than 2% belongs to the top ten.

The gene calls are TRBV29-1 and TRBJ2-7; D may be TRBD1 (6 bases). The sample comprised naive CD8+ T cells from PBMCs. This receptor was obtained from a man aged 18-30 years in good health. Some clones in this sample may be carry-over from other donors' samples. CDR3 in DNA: TGCAGCGTCGTTGCGGCAGGGGAGTCCTACGAGCAGTACTTC. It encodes CSVVAAGESYEQYF.